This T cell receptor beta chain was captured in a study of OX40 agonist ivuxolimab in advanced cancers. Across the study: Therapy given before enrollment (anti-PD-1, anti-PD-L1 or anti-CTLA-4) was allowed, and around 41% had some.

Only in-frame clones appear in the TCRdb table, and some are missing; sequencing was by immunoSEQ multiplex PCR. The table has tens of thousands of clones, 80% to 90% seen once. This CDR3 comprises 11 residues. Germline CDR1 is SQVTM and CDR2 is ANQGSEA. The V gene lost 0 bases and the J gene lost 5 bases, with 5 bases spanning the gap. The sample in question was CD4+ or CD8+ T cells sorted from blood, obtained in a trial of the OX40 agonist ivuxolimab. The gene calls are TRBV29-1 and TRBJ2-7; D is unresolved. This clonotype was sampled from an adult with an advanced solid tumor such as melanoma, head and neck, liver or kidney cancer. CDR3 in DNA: TGCAGCGTTGAAGATAAGCACGAGCAGTACTTC. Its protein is CSVEDKHEQYF.